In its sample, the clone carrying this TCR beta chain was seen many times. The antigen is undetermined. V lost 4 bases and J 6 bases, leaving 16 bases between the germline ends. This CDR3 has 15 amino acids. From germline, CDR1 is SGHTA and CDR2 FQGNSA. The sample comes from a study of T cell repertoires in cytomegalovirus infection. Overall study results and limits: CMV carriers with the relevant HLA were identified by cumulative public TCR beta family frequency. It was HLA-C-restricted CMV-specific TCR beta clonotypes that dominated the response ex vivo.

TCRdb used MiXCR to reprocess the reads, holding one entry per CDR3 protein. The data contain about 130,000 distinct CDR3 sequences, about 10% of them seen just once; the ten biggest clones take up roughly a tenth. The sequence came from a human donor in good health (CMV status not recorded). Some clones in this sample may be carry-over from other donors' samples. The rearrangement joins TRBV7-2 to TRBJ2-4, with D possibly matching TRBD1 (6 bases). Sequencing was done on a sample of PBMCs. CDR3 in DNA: TGTGCCAGCAGCTCACCGGTGGGGGCGGGAAACATTCAGTACTTC. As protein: CASSSPVGAGNIQYF.